This is a list of T cell receptor beta chains from one sample in a study of CXCR3-negative and CXCR3-positive naive CD8 T cells. TCRdb reprocessed the 5' RACE reads and keeps a single row for each CDR3 protein, giving no DNA. The sample has thousands of distinct CDR3 sequences. Sequencing was done on a sample of naive CXCR3+ CD8+ T cells from blood. These receptor sequences come from a human donor in good health. Some clones in this sample may be carry-over from other donors' samples. The CDR3 runs from the conserved cysteine through the conserved F or W. Each record gives: CDR3 protein, clone size, V gene, J gene. Some rows mark clone size as missing; the rest say once, few, many or name a class of expanded clone.

CDR3: CASSSGGSEQYF; size: NA; V: TRBV7-9; J: TRBJ2-7
CDR3: CASSQQGSGNEQFF; size: medium-sized; V: TRBV18; J: TRBJ2-1
CDR3: CASWILSSYEQYF; size: NA; V: TRBV21-1; J: TRBJ2-7
CDR3: CASSSVDRDYEQYF; size: NA; V: TRBV27; J: TRBJ2-7
CDR3: CASSFGLAGFGDTQYF; size: NA; V: TRBV2; J: TRBJ2-3
CDR3: CASSPIPAGDQETQYF; size: NA; V: TRBV11-3; J: TRBJ2-5
CDR3: CSVVGQYNEQFF; size: NA; V: TRBV29-1; J: TRBJ2-1
CDR3: CASSSLGEQFF; size: NA; V: TRBV7-8; J: TRBJ2-1
CDR3: CAISESSIGDNEQFF; size: NA; V: TRBV10-3; J: TRBJ2-1
CDR3: CASSLGLAGVADTQYF; size: medium-sized; V: TRBV5-6; J: TRBJ2-3
CDR3: CASSLGPPAGTGNTEAFF; size: medium-sized; V: TRBV7-9; J: TRBJ1-1
CDR3: CASSPGGSYNEQFF; size: NA; V: TRBV9; J: TRBJ2-1
CDR3: CASSLEAGWIDTEAFF; size: medium-sized; V: TRBV7-9; J: TRBJ1-1
CDR3: CASSILAGGSYNEQFF; size: medium-sized; V: TRBV19; J: TRBJ2-1
CDR3: CASSLAVLGLAGGNEQFF; size: NA; V: TRBV5-1; J: TRBJ2-1
CDR3: CAIRKGLFNEQFF; size: medium-sized; V: TRBV10-3; J: TRBJ2-1
CDR3: CSGTGTGIYEQYF; size: NA; V: TRBV20-1; J: TRBJ2-7
CDR3: CASSLAIESGTRGGNEQFF; size: medium-sized; V: TRBV7-9; J: TRBJ2-1
CDR3: CSVEDVPADTQYF; size: NA; V: TRBV29-1; J: TRBJ2-3
CDR3: CATRTRQGAEAFF; size: NA; V: TRBV28; J: TRBJ1-1
CDR3: CASSQARGMNTEAFF; size: NA; V: TRBV4-3; J: TRBJ1-1
CDR3: CSARDGNTEAFF; size: NA; V: TRBV20-1; J: TRBJ1-1
CDR3: CSGRGVLAGAWGGDEQFF; size: NA; V: TRBV20-1; J: TRBJ2-1
CDR3: CASSLIQGGSEAFF; size: NA; V: TRBV5-6; J: TRBJ1-1
CDR3: CASSSPLAGSTDTQYF; size: medium-sized; V: TRBV28; J: TRBJ2-3
CDR3: CASKRDPYEQYF; size: NA; V: TRBV7-9; J: TRBJ2-7
CDR3: CAISVDRGDEQYF; size: medium-sized; V: TRBV10-3; J: TRBJ2-7
CDR3: CASSFSPGQPNEQFF; size: NA; V: TRBV7-3; J: TRBJ2-1
CDR3: CASSLSGGSPLHF; size: NA; V: TRBV5-1; J: TRBJ1-6
CDR3: CASSDGHHLQETQYF; size: medium-sized; V: TRBV25-1; J: TRBJ2-5
CDR3: CASRPGQGYSGNTIYF; size: NA; V: TRBV12-3/TRBV12-4; J: TRBJ1-3
CDR3: CASRMTRQALGETQYF; size: NA; V: TRBV21-1; J: TRBJ2-5
CDR3: CASSSTRGYNEQFF; size: medium-sized; V: TRBV9; J: TRBJ2-1